This T cell receptor beta chain was documented in a study of Ad26.COV2.S vaccination and SARS-CoV-2 variants. Overall study context: Intramuscularly, Ad26.COV2.S was given either once or twice, 56 days apart. General study findings and limits: Measurement of non-spike TCR breadth gave similar results in vaccine and placebo recipients.

In regard to this clone: Its antigen is currently unknown.

Deletions cut 7 bases from V and 3 bases from J, with 6 bases between. The CDR3 is made up of 12 amino acids. CDR1 and CDR2 (germline): MNHEY, SVGAGI. Some clones are missing from TCRdb's copy, which holds only in-frame ones; the method was immunoSEQ multiplex PCR. The sample has approximately 400,000 clones, roughly 81% seen once. Treatment denoted: some 20 received Ad26.COV2.S at low or high dose, single or two shots; roughly 5 received placebo; per-sample allocation not given. It was on day 63 after the first vaccine or placebo injection that samples were taken. Cohort 1b enrolled adults aged 18-55 years in Boston. As its vector, the vaccine had Ad26, which expressed Wuhan-strain SARS-CoV-2 spike.

The receptor was derived from a person aged 18-60 years who received the Ad26.COV2.S COVID-19 vaccine or a placebo. J is TRBJ2-2 and V is TRBV6-5; perhaps TRBD1 as D (6 bases). Sequences were derived from peripheral blood, sampled in a trial of Ad26.COV2.S vaccine versus placebo. The CDR3 spells CASTGDTGELFF. The CDR3 coding sequence is TGTGCCAGCACAGGGGACACCGGGGAGCTGTTTTTT.